This TCR beta chain was recorded in a study of blood T cell repertoires in COVID-19. Germline values: CDR1 ENHRY, CDR2 SYGVKD. Trimming took 3 bases from V and 2 from J, leaving 13 bases between them. CDR3 length equals 16 residues. Sequencing used immunoSEQ multiplex PCR; TCRdb keeps in-frame clones, though not all of them. Among tens of thousands of clones listed, roughly 83% were seen once. What was sequenced was peripheral blood. The clonotype originates from a young man with COVID-19, enrolled during active disease. V and J are TRBV10-3 and TRBJ2-2; a weak D match, TRBD2 (5 bases). The CDR3 DNA reads TGTGCCATCAGTGATCCGGGGAGTTATAACACCGGGGAGCTGTTTTTT. Protein sequence: CAISDPGSYNTGELFF.